This TCR beta chain emerged from a study of T cells in Graves' hyperthyroidism and ophthalmopathy. Study-wide background: Peripheral blood sampling occurred at initial diagnosis, before any treatment.

TCR beta CDR3 region amplification was performed from RNA transcripts. The TCR CDR3 was amplified in a first-round RT-PCR using the HTBI primer set. MiXCR, applied by TCRdb to the multiplex PCR reads, yields one record per CDR3 protein. The profile shows hundreds of thousands of distinct CDR3 sequences, under 15% of them singletons. This clonotype was seen ten or more times. Sequencing was done on a sample of blood. This TCR derives from a woman aged 40 to 49 with Graves' ophthalmopathy.

CDR3: CSASAPGSNRQYF. The CDR3, as DNA: TGCAGTGCTAGTGCTCCGGGGTCGAACAGACAGTACTTC. V is TRBV20-1 and J is TRBJ2-5; possible D gene TRBD2, 5 bases. The length of the CDR3 is 13 residues. The V gene lost 3 bases and the J gene lost 11 bases, with 19 bases spanning the gap. The germline gives CDR1 DFQATT, CDR2 SNEGSKA (reference sequence).